This TCR beta chain was captured by sequencing in a study of human T cells and chemical hapten exposure (dated by TCRdb to about 2021). In terms of the full investigation: For sensitization, 2% DPC in acetone was applied to a 2 cm by 2 cm area of upper inner arm skin. Throughout the approximately 24-week study period, patients were also given weekly therapeutic DPC doses on the scalp. Patch testing on the upper back used Finn chambers containing 0.01% DPC, with scoring done after 6 days according to International Contact Dermatitis Research Group standards. The mostly female patient cohort included alopecia areata with under or over 50% scalp involvement, alopecia totalis and alopecia universalis. Libraries were pooled for sequencing, and per-sample TCR yields varied mainly because of small differences in library volumes within the pool. In alopecia patients, the study followed how the peripheral blood TCR repertoire changed in vivo over primary and secondary sensitization to diphenylcyclopropenone (DPC), a hapten. Blood samples were taken from patients before sensitization (week 0) and at 2, 6 and about 24 weeks after DPC sensitization. Nearly 30 alopecia patients gave blood for TCR sequencing at one to four time points (pre-sensitization, 2, 6 and 24 weeks).

As regards this clonotype: The clone's antigen remains unknown. No base quality values were provided; no much bigger clone lies one nucleotide off.

The method behind the library was RACE. Instrument on record: NextSeq 500. Library preparation attached unique molecular identifiers to individual cDNA molecules for quantitative, reproducible TCR counting. From each blood RNA sample, both TCR alpha and TCR beta chains were sequenced. Per the source publication's procedure: The median number of TCRs per sample was over 95,000, ranging from about 23,224 to 750,000. The Decombinator software suite was used to annotate V, J and CDR3 in the TCR reads. For the PS versus PT1 abundance plots, all samples were subsampled to the same number of TCRs (28,000). TCRs were defined as expanded if absent before sensitization and observed at least eight times at the 2-week time point. The public reads were reprocessed in TCRdb via fastp at Q25 and MiXCR, keeping in-frame beta chains. Entries that share a CDR3 protein sequence are merged under the most common genes and DNA. What appears here as the V and J calls and clone size reflects TCRdb's work, not the paper's. Present in this sample are roughly 380,000 distinct CDR3 sequences, 4.5% to 6% of which were seen just once. In total, the top ten clones hold around 2.6% of the sample.

General findings and caveats noted by the study authors: All patients had alopecia, a presumed autoimmune disease, so their immune response might differ from that of healthy individuals. Repeated subsampling changed both the strength of the expansion versus patch-test correlation and the threshold at which the correlation became significant. Patch test score correlated positively with the number of PT1 expanded TCRs, reaching significance at thresholds 8, 16 and 32 but not at 4. The number of TCRs above 1 in 1000 frequency did not change with DPC sensitization; there was no evidence of global repertoire structure alterations. Compared with pre-sensitization or healthy control sets, expanded TCRs formed significantly more large CDR3 similarity clusters, which is consistent with antigen-driven responses.

According to the study, the label for this sample's time point signals: pre-sensitization, week 0. According to the study, the label for this sample's treatment or condition signals: therapeutic diphenylcyclopropenone sensitization with weekly scalp DPC. At each patch-test visit, blood was drawn before the patch test was applied. Eligible patients were aged 18 to 70, diagnosed with alopecia, deemed suitable for DPC therapy, and excluded if pregnant. Total RNA was extracted from unfractionated whole blood collected in Tempus Blood RNA tubes. The CDR1 and CDR2 encoded by the germline V gene (reference sequence) are LGHDT and YNNKEL. The germline ends are 10 bases apart after V is trimmed by 0 bases and J by 5 bases. Counted from cysteine to phenylalanine, this CDR3 has 14 amino acids. The only DNA kept is the CDR3, 42 bases in frame from the first base.

The specimen comprised whole blood, sampled in connection with sensitization to the hapten diphenylcyclopropenone (DPC). The chain was built from TRBV3-1 and TRBJ2-5; the D gene is perhaps TRBD2, on 5 matching bases. The source of this sequence is a woman aged 45 to 65 with alopecia areata. Some clones in this sample may be carry-over from other donors' samples. The CDR3 here reads CASSQDSSPETQYF. At the DNA level, the sequence is TGTGCCAGCAGCCAAGATTCTAGCCCGGAGACCCAGTACTTC.